This TCR beta chain was captured in a study of cytomegalovirus exposure and HLA in healthy donors. Study-wide results and caveats: Earlier analysis yielded a pattern in which most TCR beta V segments were productive about 90% or about 30% of the time. TCR sequences were mostly rare, though some public TCRs occurred in many donors.

Whereas donors were nominally healthy upon sampling, unrecorded immune exposures were probable. The CDR3 extends over 13 amino acids. Germline assignment: CDR1 GTSNPN and CDR2 SVGIG (reference sequence). The germline V and J ends were trimmed by 0 bases and 3 bases, with 8 bases remaining between them. Researchers ran the PCR with 60 Vbeta and 13 Jbeta primers. Libraries were prepared by immunoSEQ multiplex PCR; TCRdb keeps only in-frame clonotypes and omits some of them. The data hold around 190,000 clones, with over 75% observed a single time. This clone turned up a few times. Its specificity is unknown.

The sequencing sample was made of PBMCs. The chain uses TRBV30 and TRBJ1-2; D unresolved. The TCR was taken from a woman aged 30 to 39 in good health and CMV-seronegative. CDR3 region: CAWSVTGDYGYTF. For the CDR3, the DNA is TGTGCCTGGAGTGTAACCGGGGACTATGGCTACACCTTC.